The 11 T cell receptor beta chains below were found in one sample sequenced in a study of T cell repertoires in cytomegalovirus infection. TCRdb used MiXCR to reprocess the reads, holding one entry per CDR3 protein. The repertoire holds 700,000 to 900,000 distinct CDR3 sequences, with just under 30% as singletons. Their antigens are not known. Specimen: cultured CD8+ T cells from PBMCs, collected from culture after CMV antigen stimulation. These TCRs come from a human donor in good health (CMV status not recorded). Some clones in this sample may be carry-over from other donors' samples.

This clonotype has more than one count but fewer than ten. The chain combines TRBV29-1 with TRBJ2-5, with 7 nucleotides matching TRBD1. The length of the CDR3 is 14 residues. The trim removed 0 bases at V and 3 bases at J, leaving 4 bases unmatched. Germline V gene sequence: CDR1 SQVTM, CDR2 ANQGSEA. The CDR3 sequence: CSVEEGGAKETQYF. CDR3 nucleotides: TGCAGCGTTGAAGAAGGGGGCGCGAAAGAGACCCAGTACTTC.

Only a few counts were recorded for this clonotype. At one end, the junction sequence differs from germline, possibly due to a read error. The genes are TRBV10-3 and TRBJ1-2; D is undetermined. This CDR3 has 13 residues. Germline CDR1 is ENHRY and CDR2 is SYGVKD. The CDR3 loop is CAISELAGSRPRF. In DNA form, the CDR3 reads TGTGCCATCAGTGAGTTGGCGGGATCTCGCCCGCGCTTC.

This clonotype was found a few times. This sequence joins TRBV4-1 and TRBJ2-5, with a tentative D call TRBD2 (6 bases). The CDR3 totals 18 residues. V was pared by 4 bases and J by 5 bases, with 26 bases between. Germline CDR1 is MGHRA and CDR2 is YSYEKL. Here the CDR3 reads CASSPWGSGSYQDETQYF. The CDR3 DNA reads TGCGCCAGCAGCCCCTGGGGTAGCGGTAGTTACCAGGATGAGACCCAGTACTTC.

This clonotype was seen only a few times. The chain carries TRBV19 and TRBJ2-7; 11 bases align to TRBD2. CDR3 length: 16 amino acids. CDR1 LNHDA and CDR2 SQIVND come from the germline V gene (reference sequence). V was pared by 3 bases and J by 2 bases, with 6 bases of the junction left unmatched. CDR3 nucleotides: TGTGCCAGTAGTATCTCAACTAGCGGGGGTGCCTACGAGCAGTACTTC. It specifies CASSISTSGGAYEQYF.

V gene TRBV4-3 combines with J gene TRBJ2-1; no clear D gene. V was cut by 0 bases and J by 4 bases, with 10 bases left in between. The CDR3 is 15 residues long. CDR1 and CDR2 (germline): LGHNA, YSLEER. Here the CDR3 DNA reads TGCGCCAGCAGCCAAGAAGGCAGTTATTACAATGAGCAGTTCTTC. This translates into CASSQEGSYYNEQFF.

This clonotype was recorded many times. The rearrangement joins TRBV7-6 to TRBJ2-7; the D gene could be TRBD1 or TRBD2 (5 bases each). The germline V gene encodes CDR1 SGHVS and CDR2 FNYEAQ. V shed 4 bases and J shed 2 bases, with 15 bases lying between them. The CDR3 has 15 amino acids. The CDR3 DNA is TGTGCCAGCAGCTCGGGACCCACGCGAACCTACGAGCAGTACTTC. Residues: CASSSGPTRTYEQYF.

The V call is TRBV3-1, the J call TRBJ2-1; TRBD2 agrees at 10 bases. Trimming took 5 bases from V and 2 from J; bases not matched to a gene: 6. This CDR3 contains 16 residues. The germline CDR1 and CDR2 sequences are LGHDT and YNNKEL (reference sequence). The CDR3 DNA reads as TGTGCCAGCAGCTTCCGACTAGCGGGTGCCTACAATGAGCAGTTCTTC. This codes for CASSFRLAGAYNEQFF.

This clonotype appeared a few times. The CDR3 sequence is CASSRTGMSSGANVLTF. The DNA for the CDR3 is TGTGCCAGCAGCAGAACAGGGATGAGCTCTGGGGCCAACGTCCTGACTTTC. The chain carries TRBV7-3 and TRBJ2-6; TRBD1 is a possible D gene (6 bases). CDR1 is SGHTA, CDR2 FQGTGA, per germline. The ends were cut back, 5 bases at V and 0 bases at J, with 14 bases in the middle. The CDR3 extends over 17 amino acids.

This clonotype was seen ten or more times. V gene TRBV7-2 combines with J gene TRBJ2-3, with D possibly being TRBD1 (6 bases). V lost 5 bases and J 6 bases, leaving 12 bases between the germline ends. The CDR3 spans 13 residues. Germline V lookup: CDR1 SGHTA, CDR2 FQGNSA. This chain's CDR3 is CASSTLDRDTQYF. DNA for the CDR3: TGTGCCAGCAGCACCCTCGACAGGGATACGCAGTATTTT.

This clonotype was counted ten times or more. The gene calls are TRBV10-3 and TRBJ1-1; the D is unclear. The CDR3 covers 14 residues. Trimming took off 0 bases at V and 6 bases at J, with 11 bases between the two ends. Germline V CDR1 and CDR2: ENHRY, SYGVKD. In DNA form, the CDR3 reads TGTGCCATCAGTGAGTCGACTCTAACGCCTGAAGCTTTCTTT. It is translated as CAISESTLTPEAFF.

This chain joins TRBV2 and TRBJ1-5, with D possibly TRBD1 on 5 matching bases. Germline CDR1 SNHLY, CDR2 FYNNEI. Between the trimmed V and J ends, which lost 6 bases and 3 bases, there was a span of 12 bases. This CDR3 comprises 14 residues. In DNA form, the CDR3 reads TGTGCCAGCAGCGCGGGACGGATCAATCAGCCCCAGCATTTT. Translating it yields CASSAGRINQPQHF.